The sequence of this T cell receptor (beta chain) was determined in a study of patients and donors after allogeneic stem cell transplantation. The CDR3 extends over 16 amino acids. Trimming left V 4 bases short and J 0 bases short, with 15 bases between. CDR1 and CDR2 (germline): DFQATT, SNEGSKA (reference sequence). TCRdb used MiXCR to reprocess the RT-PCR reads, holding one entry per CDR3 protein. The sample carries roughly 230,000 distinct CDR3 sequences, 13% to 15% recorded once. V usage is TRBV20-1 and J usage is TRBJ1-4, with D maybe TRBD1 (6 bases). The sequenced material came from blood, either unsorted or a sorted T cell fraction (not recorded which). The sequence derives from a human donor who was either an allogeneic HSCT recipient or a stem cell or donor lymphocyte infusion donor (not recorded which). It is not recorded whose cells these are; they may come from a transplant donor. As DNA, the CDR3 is TGCAGTGCTAAACCTGCAGGGGCCGCAACTAATGAAAAACTGTTTTTT. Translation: CSAKPAGAATNEKLFF.